A single sample is the source of the 32 T cell receptor beta chains below, sequenced in a study of neoadjuvant nivolumab and ipilimumab in lung cancer. Sequenced by immunoSEQ multiplex PCR; TCRdb stores in-frame clones only, minus some. This sample carries approximately 7,700 clones, roughly 89% of them seen once, and the ten largest clones take around 2.4%. The specimen comprised tumor tissue, sampled after neoadjuvant nivolumab, alone or with ipilimumab, at or shortly before surgery. These receptors were taken from an adult with non-small cell lung cancer. Some clones in this sample may be carry-over from other donors' samples.

The CDR3 nucleotides are TGTGCCAGCAGCTTGTGGGGGGGCGCAAGATTTATGAATGAAAAACTGTTTTTT. Protein sequence: CASSLWGGARFMNEKLFF. The genes are TRBV5-8 and TRBJ1-4; perhaps TRBD1 as D (6 bases). V lost 1 base and J 5 bases, leaving 21 bases between the germline ends. CDR3 size: 18 residues. Germline V gives CDR1 SGHTS, CDR2 YDEGEE. The full variable domain, with the rest looked up from reference TRBV5-8 and TRBJ1-4, is EAGVTQSPTHLIKTRGQQATLRCSPISGHTSVYWYQQALGLGLQFLLWYDEGEERNRGNFPPRFSGRQFPNYSSELNVNALELEDSALYLCASSLWGGARFMNEKLFFGSGTQLSVL.

This clone showed up just once. V gene TRBV7-8 combines with J gene TRBJ2-7; 8 bases line up with TRBD1. Germline V lookup: CDR1 SGHVS, CDR2 FQNEAQ. Trimming cost V 2 bases and J 2 bases; bases outside gene matches: 5. The CDR3 runs to 15 residues. The CDR3 spells CASSLSGTGAYEQYF. The CDR3 DNA follows: TGTGCCAGCAGCTTATCCGGGACAGGAGCCTACGAGCAGTACTTC.

V usage is TRBV5-4 and J usage is TRBJ2-5; the D gene is possibly TRBD1 (5 bases). The germline CDR1 and CDR2 sequences are SGHNT and YYREEE (reference sequence). CDR3 length equals 14 residues. V dropped 7 bases and J dropped 2 bases, with 15 bases sitting between them. DNA of the CDR3: TGTGCCAGCTCGAGGCAGGGCAAGCAAGAGACCCAGTACTTC. Its protein product is CASSRQGKQETQYF. Full variable domain (remainder filled in from reference TRBV5-4 and TRBJ2-5): ETGVTQSPTHLIKTRGQQVTLRCSSQSGHNTVSWYQQALGQGPQFIFQYYREEENGRGNFPPRFSGLQFPNYSSELNVNALELDDSALYLCASSRQGKQETQYFGPGTRLLVL.

V usage is TRBV6-1 and J usage is TRBJ1-2, with 7 bases aligning to TRBD1. Trimming cost V 4 bases and J 6 bases; bases outside gene matches: 11. The CDR3 is 15 residues long. CDR1 is MNHNS and CDR2 is SASEGT in the germline V gene. CDR3 amino acids: CASSVLTGSLDGYTF. The CDR3 bases are TGTGCCAGCAGTGTGCTGACAGGGAGCCTCGATGGCTACACCTTC.

The gene calls are TRBV7-2 and TRBJ2-2; D is unclear. This CDR3 has 15 amino acids. Germline CDR1 and CDR2: SGHTA and FQGNSA. Trimming removed 3 bases at V and 3 bases at J, with 11 bases between. The CDR3 sequence: CASSFFGPDTGELFF. The CDR3 coding sequence is TGTGCCAGCAGCTTCTTCGGTCCAGACACCGGGGAGCTGTTTTTT.

This chain uses TRBV7-9 with TRBJ1-4; possibly TRBD1 for D (5 bases). With 3 bases removed from V and 8 bases from J, the gap between germline ends came to 16 bases. Germline assignment: CDR1 SEHNR and CDR2 FQNEAQ (reference sequence). The CDR3 covers 15 residues. The chain's CDR3 is CASSLDGTQGEKLFF. CDR3 coding DNA: TGTGCCAGCAGCTTGGATGGGACTCAGGGAGAAAAACTGTTTTTT.

The chain employs TRBV6-1 and TRBJ2-6; the D is unclear. The CDR3 extends over 15 amino acids. In germline, CDR1 is MNHNS, CDR2 SASEGT. Trimming cost V 2 bases and J 2 bases, with 7 bases left between them. The CDR3 nucleotides are TGTGCCAGCAGTGAAATGGCTGCTGGGGCCAACGTCCTGACTTTC. It yields the protein CASSEMAAGANVLTF.

V is TRBV19 and J is TRBJ1-2, with D perhaps matching TRBD1 (5 bases). The CDR3 covers 15 residues. The V end lost 4 bases, the J end lost 5 bases, and 17 bases lay between the germline ends. Germline V lookup: CDR1 LNHDA, CDR2 SQIVND (reference sequence). The CDR3 spells CASSTGSRDWYGYTF. CDR3 DNA sequence: TGTGCCAGTAGTACGGGGAGCAGGGATTGGTATGGCTACACCTTC.

The chain employs TRBV6-1 and TRBJ2-7; 7 nucleotides agree with TRBD2. The V segment lost 0 bases and the J segment 2 bases; nucleotides outside the gene matches: 1. Germline CDR1 MNHNS, CDR2 SASEGT. This CDR3 spans 14 amino acids. DNA of the CDR3: TGTGCCAGCAGTGAAGCGGCGGGAGCCTACGAGCAGTACTTC. Protein: CASSEAAGAYEQYF.

The V call is TRBV5-8, the J call TRBJ1-1; 9 bases agree with TRBD1. Germline CDR1 is SGHTS and CDR2 is YDEGEE. The V gene end was trimmed by 4 bases and the J gene end by 4 bases; junction bases not matched to a gene: 5. The CDR3 consists of 14 residues. CDR3 sequence reads: CASSVDRGITEAFF. For the CDR3, the DNA is TGTGCCAGCAGCGTTGACAGGGGGATCACTGAAGCTTTCTTT.

The V call is TRBV18, the J call TRBJ2-2, with no clear D. Between the trimmed V and J ends, which lost 2 bases and 1 base, there was a span of 5 bases. The length of the CDR3 is 14 residues. Germline assignment: CDR1 KGHSH and CDR2 LQKENI. The CDR3 DNA reads TGTGCCAGCTCACCATCACAGAACACCGGGGAGCTGTTTTTT. It yields the protein CASSPSQNTGELFF.

The CDR3 loop reads CASGRTRPGNQPQHF. CDR3 coding DNA: TGTGCCAGCGGGAGAACTCGCCCCGGCAATCAGCCCCAGCATTTT. The chain employs TRBV19 and TRBJ1-5; no clear D gene. This CDR3 has 15 amino acids. Between the trimmed V and J ends, which lost 9 bases and 2 bases, there was a span of 17 bases. The germline V gene has CDR1 LNHDA and CDR2 SQIVND (reference sequence).

The sample holds one count of this clone. This chain connects TRBV7-2 to TRBJ1-2, with 8 bases matching TRBD1. Germline trimming cut 5 bases from V and 6 bases from J; bases unmatched to any gene: 11. Per germline, CDR1 SGHTA and CDR2 FQGNSA. The CDR3 runs 15 residues. In DNA, the CDR3 is TGTGCCAGCAGCACTGGGACAGGAAGGGATAATGGCTACACCTTC. Translated: CASSTGTGRDNGYTF.

The chain carries TRBV19 and TRBJ2-3; D is ambiguous. Germline assignment: CDR1 LNHDA and CDR2 SQIVND (reference sequence). Trimming pared 3 bases from V and 1 base from J, leaving 11 bases between. The length of the CDR3 is 15 residues. CDR3 amino acids: CASSIGQPGTDTQYF. CDR3 in DNA: TGTGCCAGTAGTATCGGGCAACCTGGCACAGATACGCAGTATTTT.

The genes are TRBV18 and TRBJ2-3, with 16 positions matching TRBD2. Losses at the gene ends were 3 bases for V and 4 bases for J; bases not matched to a gene: 1. This CDR3 region has 16 residues. CDR1 is KGHSH, CDR2 LQKENI, per germline. CDR3 sequence: CASSPGLAGGPDTQYF. CDR3 sequence (DNA): TGTGCCAGCTCACCGGGACTAGCGGGAGGGCCAGATACGCAGTATTTT.

This clone was counted once. V and J are TRBV25-1 and TRBJ2-7; 9 bases line up with TRBD1. This CDR3 is built from 15 residues. Germline CDR1 MGHDK, CDR2 SYGVNS. V lost 6 bases, J lost 3 bases, and 9 bases stayed unmatched. Here the CDR3 reads CASSAPGQGNYEQYF. The CDR3 DNA reads TGTGCCAGCAGCGCACCGGGACAGGGAAACTACGAGCAGTACTTC.

This chain joins TRBV6-5 and TRBJ1-1, with D maybe TRBD1 (5 bases). This CDR3 is 13 amino acids long. The ends were cut back, 3 bases at V and 7 bases at J, with 12 bases in the middle. CDR1 is MNHEY and CDR2 is SVGAGI in the germline V gene. The CDR3 coding sequence is TGTGCCAGCAGTTATATGGGGCGGGGTGAAGCTTTCTTT. Its protein product is CASSYMGRGEAFF.

The chain recombines TRBV21-1 with TRBJ2-7; the D call of TRBD1 is as the table states it, not checked on the DNA. TRBV21-1 is classified as a pseudogene. The CDR3 has 14 amino acids. The CDR3 region is CASSRGRALYEQYF. As DNA, the CDR3 is TGTGCCAGCAGCAGGGGCAGGGCCCTCTACGAGCAGTACTTC.

This chain links TRBV4-1 with TRBJ1-4; D is unclear. The CDR3 is made up of 16 amino acids. V lost 1 base and J lost 0, with 9 bases in between. Germline V gives CDR1 MGHRA, CDR2 YSYEKL. As DNA, the CDR3 is TGCGCCAGCAGCCAAGGGACGGTTGCAACTAATGAAAAACTGTTTTTT. Translating it yields CASSQGTVATNEKLFF.

The chain couples TRBV11-2 to TRBJ1-4; tentatively, D is TRBD1 (5 bases). Germline V CDR1 and CDR2: SGHAT, FQNNGV. The germline V and J ends were trimmed by 5 bases and 8 bases, with 12 bases remaining between them. This CDR3 is built from 13 residues. The chain's CDR3 is CASSLSGSEKLFF. Written as DNA, the CDR3 is TGTGCCAGCAGCCTCTCAGGGTCCGAAAAACTGTTTTTT.

The V and J genes are TRBV29-1 and TRBJ2-1, with a tentative D call TRBD2 (5 bases). The germline CDR1 and CDR2 sequences are SQVTM and ANQGSEA. V dropped 0 bases and J dropped 1 base, with 13 bases sitting between them. The CDR3 is made up of 16 amino acids. DNA for the CDR3: TGCAGCGTTGAAGATCGTCCGGCGGGTTCCTACAATGAGCAGTTCTTC. The encoded protein is CSVEDRPAGSYNEQFF.

The chain is built from TRBV5-1 and TRBJ1-2; 7 bases match TRBD1. This CDR3 contains 18 residues. The germline gives CDR1 SGHRS, CDR2 YFSETQ. The J segment lost 2 bases and the V segment lost 5 bases, leaving 18 bases of the junction unmatched. The CDR3 protein is CASRPTGTANFQNYGYTF. The CDR3 nucleotides are TGCGCCAGCAGACCGACTGGGACAGCTAACTTCCAAAACTATGGCTACACCTTC.

In DNA form, the CDR3 reads TGTGCCAGCAGTGAACAGGGTCCCTCTCCCGAGCAGTACTTC. Translated, it gives CASSEQGPSPEQYF. The genes are TRBV2 and TRBJ2-7, with D possibly being TRBD1 (5 bases). V was pared by 2 bases and J by 6 bases, with 14 bases between. This CDR3 is 14 amino acids long. CDR1 and CDR2 (germline): SNHLY, FYNNEI.

The rearrangement links TRBV7-2 to TRBJ2-1; 7 positions agree with TRBD2. From germline, CDR1 is SGHTA and CDR2 FQGNSA. The CDR3 loop spans 12 amino acids. V was clipped by 6 bases and J by 10 bases; unmatched bases: 6. In DNA, the CDR3 is TGTGCCAGCAGACCAAGCGGGATGGAGCAGTTCTTC. As protein: CASRPSGMEQFF.

The CDR3 reads CASSPDSIHEQYF. Here the CDR3 DNA reads TGTGCCAGCTCACCAGACAGCATCCACGAGCAGTACTTC. This rearrangement joins TRBV18 to TRBJ2-7, with a weak D call TRBD1 (5 bases). The ends were cut back, 2 bases at V and 5 bases at J, with 10 bases in the middle. Germline lookup yields CDR1 KGHSH and CDR2 LQKENI. The length of the CDR3 is 13 residues.

The rearrangement joins TRBV10-3 to TRBJ1-2; D perhaps matches TRBD1 (6 bases). Germline V gives CDR1 ENHRY, CDR2 SYGVKD. V was trimmed by 4 bases and J by 8 bases, leaving 11 bases between them. The CDR3 has 12 residues. CDR3 bases: TGTGCCATCAGTGCTGGGGGCAAAGGCTACACCTTC. As protein: CAISAGGKGYTF.

The V call is TRBV5-6, the J call TRBJ2-7; 10 bases agree with TRBD2. With 0 bases clipped from V and 4 bases from J, the junction kept 4 bases outside the gene matches. CDR1 is SGHDT and CDR2 is YYEEEE in the germline V gene. The CDR3 extends over 15 amino acids. The CDR3 here is CASSLVPSGRYEQYF. The CDR3 bases are TGTGCCAGCAGCTTGGTTCCTAGCGGGAGATACGAGCAGTACTTC. Full variable domain (outside the CDR3, taken from reference TRBV5-6 and TRBJ2-7): DAGVTQSPTHLIKTRGQQVTLRCSPKSGHDTVSWYQQALGQGPQFIFQYYEEEERQRGNFPDRFSGHQFPNYSSELNVNALLLGDSALYLCASSLVPSGRYEQYFGPGTRLTVT.

The chain uses TRBV6-5 and TRBJ1-1; D is undetermined. The CDR3 runs to 13 residues. Per the germline V gene, CDR1 is MNHEY and CDR2 is SVGAGI. V was clipped by 6 bases and J by 4 bases, with 12 bases between them. The CDR3 bases are TGTGCCAGCAGGCTAGACGGGATCACTGAAGCTTTCTTT. It is translated as CASRLDGITEAFF.

The genes are TRBV5-4 and TRBJ1-1, with D tentatively TRBD1 (5 bases). Trimming shortened V by 2 bases and J by 8 bases, and 13 bases separated the two germline ends. The CDR3 runs to 13 residues. In germline, CDR1 is SGHNT, CDR2 YYREEE (reference sequence). CDR3 residues: CASSFPGTPEAFF. In DNA, the CDR3 is TGTGCCAGCAGCTTTCCCGGGACGCCAGAAGCTTTCTTT.

The V and J genes are TRBV7-8 and TRBJ2-7; D is possibly TRBD1 or TRBD2 (5 bases each). V was pared by 1 base and J by 0 bases, with 10 bases between. The CDR3 spans 15 residues. Germline values: CDR1 SGHVS, CDR2 FQNEAQ. CDR3 sequence reads: CASSLEQGVSYEQYF. The CDR3 DNA reads as TGTGCCAGCAGCTTAGAGCAGGGAGTCTCCTACGAGCAGTACTTC.

The chain employs TRBV5-1 and TRBJ2-5; TRBD2 might be the D (6 bases). Trimming shortened V by 0 bases and J by 6 bases, and 12 bases separated the two germline ends. CDR3 length: 14 residues. CDR1 is SGHRS and CDR2 is YFSETQ in the germline V gene. The chain's CDR3 is CASSLERGTKTQYF. Here the CDR3 DNA reads TGCGCCAGCAGCTTGGAACGGGGGACCAAGACCCAGTACTTC.

The CDR3 reads CASSERVRSSYNEQFF. Here the CDR3 DNA reads TGTGCCAGCAGTGAACGGGTCCGTAGCTCCTACAATGAGCAGTTCTTC. This rearrangement joins TRBV6-1 to TRBJ2-1; no reliable D call. The germline V gene encodes CDR1 MNHNS and CDR2 SASEGT. V lost 2 bases, J lost 0 bases, and 11 bases lay in between. The CDR3 is made up of 16 amino acids.